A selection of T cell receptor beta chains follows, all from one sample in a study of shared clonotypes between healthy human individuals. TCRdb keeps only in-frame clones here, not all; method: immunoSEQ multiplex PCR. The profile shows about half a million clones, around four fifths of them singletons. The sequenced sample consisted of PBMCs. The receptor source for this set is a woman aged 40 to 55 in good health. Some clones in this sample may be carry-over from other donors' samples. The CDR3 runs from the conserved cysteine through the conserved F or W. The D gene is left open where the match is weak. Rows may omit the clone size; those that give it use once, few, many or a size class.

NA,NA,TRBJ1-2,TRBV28,CASSLLSGGYGYTF,TGTGCCAGCAGTTTATTGTCTGGGGGCTATGGCTACACCTTC
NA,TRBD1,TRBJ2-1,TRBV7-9,CASSLGRTGGFNEQFF,TGTGCCAGCAGCTTAGGAAGGACAGGGGGCTTCAATGAGCAGTTCTTC
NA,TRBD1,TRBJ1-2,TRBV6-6,CASRLTGDYGYTF,TGTGCCAGCAGATTGACAGGGGACTATGGCTACACCTTC
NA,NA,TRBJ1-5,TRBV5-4,CASSPGEQTEYSNQPQHF,TGTGCCAGCAGCCCAGGGGAACAGACGGAGTATAGCAATCAGCCCCAGCATTTT
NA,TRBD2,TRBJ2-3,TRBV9,CASSRTSDTQYF,TGTGCCAGCAGCCGGACTAGCGATACGCAGTATTTT
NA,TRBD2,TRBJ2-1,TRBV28,CASSLWGLTSGRGDEQFF,TGTGCCAGCAGTTTATGGGGGTTAACTAGCGGGAGGGGTGATGAGCAGTTCTTC
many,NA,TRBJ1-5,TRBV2,CASSDRESQPQHF,TGTGCCAGCAGTGACCGGGAAAGTCAGCCCCAGCATTTT
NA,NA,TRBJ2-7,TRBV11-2,CASGLYEQYF,TGTGCCAGCGGCCTCTACGAGCAGTACTTC
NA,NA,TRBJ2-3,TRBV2,CASSEAGWGNTQYF,TGTGCCAGCAGTGAAGCGGGGTGGGGCAATACGCAGTATTTT
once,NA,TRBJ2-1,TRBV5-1,CASSLGDTRLRQFF,TGCGCCAGCAGCTTGGGGGACACTAGGCTGAGGCAGTTCTTC
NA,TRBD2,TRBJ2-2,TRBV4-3,CASSQDRGLAGVTGELFF,TGCGCCAGCAGCCAAGATCGGGGCCTAGCGGGAGTCACCGGGGAGCTGTTTTTT
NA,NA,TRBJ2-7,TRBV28,CASSTGFPYEQYF,TGTGCCAGCAGCACGGGATTTCCCTACGAGCAGTACTTC
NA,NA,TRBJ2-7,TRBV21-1,CASSEGLAGTYEQYF,TGTGCCAGCAGCGAGGGACTAGCGGGAACTTACGAGCAGTACTTC
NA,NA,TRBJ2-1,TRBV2,CASTLRDFGNNEQFF,TGTGCCAGCACCTTGCGGGACTTTGGGAACAATGAGCAGTTCTTC
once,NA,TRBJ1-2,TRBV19,CASSPFQGLWYGYTF,TGTGCCAGTTCCCCGTTTCAGGGACTTTGGTATGGCTACACCTTC
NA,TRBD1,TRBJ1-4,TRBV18,CASSPGTGNEKLFF,TGTGCCAGCTCACCCGGGACAGGGAATGAAAAACTGTTTTTT